The sequence of this T cell receptor (beta chain) was determined in a study of blood T cell repertoires in COVID-19 (dated by TCRdb to between 2020 and 2021). In terms of the full investigation: The collaborator samples originated in the United States, Italy and Spain and spanned the acute and convalescent phases of COVID-19. The dataset comprised deeply sampled blood TCRbeta repertoires from subjects exposed to, actively infected with, or recovered from COVID-19. A de-identified subject ID, COVID-19 status, age in years and sex were almost always included in the sample metadata. A freely available public database, intended as a resource for researchers studying the immune response to SARS-CoV-2, is where the repertoires were released. Where HLA class I and class II types were available, the types were taken from metadata supplied by the sample provider, not from assay-based typing. The prospective study material was composed of cDNA or gDNA derived from T cells, B-cell-depleted T cells, or PBMCs. Samples came from the ongoing ImmuneRACE study (first 160 participants) plus 1,254 subjects from 6 global collaborators.

About this clone itself: Its cognate antigen has yet to be identified. Base qualities are not provided; no much larger clone lies one nucleotide away.

TCRbeta CDR3 regions were amplified from genomic DNA by means of the immunoSEQ Assay, a bias-controlled multiplex PCR. Per the original workflow: The number of nucleated cells in each sample was estimated from the amplification of reference gene primers within the assay. To quantify the absolute abundance of each unique TCRbeta CDR3 rearrangement, sequence reads were collapsed and filtered. For each sample, productive Simpson clonality was calculated as the square root of Simpson's diversity index over productive rearrangements. The source is immuneACCESS, and TCRdb retained only in-frame sequences with V and J called. Part of the clones is not carried over; for the studies checked, unresolved V genes explain less than half of this, and the remainder is unexplained. D and trimming come from the DNA, and the V and J calls and clone size come from that table. Here the sample has about 300,000 clones; more than 85% occur a single time. 1% to 1.5% of the sample comes from the top ten.

Collaborating institutions collected whole blood in K2EDTA tubes following their own protocols. For TCRbeta analysis, collaborators shipped samples as frozen whole blood, isolated PBMCs, or DNA extracted from either of those sample types. General conclusions and limits of the study: How much clinical and demographic metadata was included differed by source and by participant, and the metadata was provided uncurated.

This sequence originates from a man aged 65 to 79 with acute or convalescent COVID-19. The source material was peripheral blood.

The CDR3 has the sequence CASRMSGGNTGELFF. At the DNA level, the sequence is TGCGCCAGCAGGATGAGCGGGGGGAACACCGGGGAGCTGTTTTTT. This receptor chain uses TRBV10-2 and TRBJ2-2; 8 middle bases align to TRBD2. CDR1 is given as WSHSY and CDR2 as SAAADI, both from the germline V gene. The CDR3 covers 15 residues, taking in both the cysteine and the phenylalanine. The retained sequence is limited to the CDR3, 45 bases, with the frame set at the first base. The V end gives up 6 bases and the J end 1 base, leaving 4 bases in the junction not matched to a gene.